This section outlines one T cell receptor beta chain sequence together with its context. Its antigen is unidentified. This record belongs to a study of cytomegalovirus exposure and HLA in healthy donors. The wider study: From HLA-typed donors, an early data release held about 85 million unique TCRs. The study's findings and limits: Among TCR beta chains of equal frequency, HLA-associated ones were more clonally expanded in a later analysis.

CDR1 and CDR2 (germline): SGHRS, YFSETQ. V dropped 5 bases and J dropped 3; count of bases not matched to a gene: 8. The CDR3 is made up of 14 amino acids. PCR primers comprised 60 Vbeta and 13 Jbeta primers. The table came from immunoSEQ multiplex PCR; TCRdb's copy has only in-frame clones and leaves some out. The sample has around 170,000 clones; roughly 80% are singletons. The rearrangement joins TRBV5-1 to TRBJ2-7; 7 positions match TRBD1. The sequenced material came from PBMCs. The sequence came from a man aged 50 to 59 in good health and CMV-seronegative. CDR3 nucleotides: TGCGCCAGCAGATTGACCGGGACAGACTACGAGCAGTACTTC. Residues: CASRLTGTDYEQYF.